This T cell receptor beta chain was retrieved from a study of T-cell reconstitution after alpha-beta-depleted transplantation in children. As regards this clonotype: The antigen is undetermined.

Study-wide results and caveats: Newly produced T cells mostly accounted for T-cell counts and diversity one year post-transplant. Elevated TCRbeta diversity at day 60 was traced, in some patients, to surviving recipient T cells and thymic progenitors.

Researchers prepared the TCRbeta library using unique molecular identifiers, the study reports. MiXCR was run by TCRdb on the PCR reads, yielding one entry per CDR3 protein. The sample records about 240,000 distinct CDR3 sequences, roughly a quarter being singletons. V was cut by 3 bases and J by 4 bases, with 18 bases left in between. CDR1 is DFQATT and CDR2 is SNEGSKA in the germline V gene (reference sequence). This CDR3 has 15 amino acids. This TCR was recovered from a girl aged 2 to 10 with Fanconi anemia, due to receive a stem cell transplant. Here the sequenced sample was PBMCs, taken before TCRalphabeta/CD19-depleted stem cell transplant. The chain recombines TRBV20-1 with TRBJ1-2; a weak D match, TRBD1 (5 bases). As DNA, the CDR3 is TGCAGTGCTAGTGGAAGTGGGGCAGAGACCTATGGCTACACCTTC. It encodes CSASGSGAETYGYTF.